This T cell receptor (beta chain) was observed in a study of vaccination effects on CD4 cells after COVID-19. In the study overall: They grew approximately 2.1 million PBMC in each well, adding around 10 IU/ml IL-2 and 10 ug/ml peptides. Study-level points and caveats: Clonal contraction was marked in infection- and vaccine-induced clones late after vaccination.

Libraries were prepared by immunoSEQ multiplex PCR; TCRdb keeps only in-frame clonotypes and omits some of them. The sample holds 45,000 to 75,000 clones, about 80% seen once. An approximately 10-day culture period preceded the isolation of CD4+ T cells. Each vaccine recipient was nucleocapsid antibody negative and had no prior SARS-CoV-2 infection. Days 3 and 7 saw half the medium replaced with IL-2 medium. The CDR3 extends over 15 amino acids. Germline V lookup: CDR1 SGHRS, CDR2 YFSETQ. V gave up 2 bases and J gave up 1 base, with 12 bases separating them. With respect to this clone: The antigen remains unidentified.

The chain recombines TRBV5-1 with TRBJ2-5; possibly TRBD2 for D (5 bases). The source material was CD4+ T cells from PBMCs cultured without peptide, sampled before COVID-19 vaccination. The clonotype originates from a human donor who received a COVID-19 vaccine. The CDR3 loop reads CASSFSGRTQETQYF. The CDR3 nucleotides are TGCGCCAGCAGCTTCAGCGGAAGAACCCAAGAGACCCAGTACTTC.